Below, one T cell receptor beta chain is given with its context. Its matching antigen is unknown. This sample was included in a study of T cells expressing NK-cell markers. Whole-study context: CD3+CD56+NKG2C+, CD3+CD56+NKG2C- and CD3+CD56-NKG2C+ T cells, once sorted, supplied the TCR beta repertoires.

Using the 5' RACE reads, TCRdb records one entry per CDR3 protein without DNA. The sample data list about 260,000 distinct CDR3 sequences. Study-wide results and limits: Leadership of the CD3+CD56-NKG2C+ fraction also belonged to these clonotypes in several donors.

CDR1 and CDR2 from the germline V gene are DFQATT and SNEGSKA (reference sequence). The CDR3 runs to 14 residues. The chain joins TRBV20-1 to TRBJ1-1; there is no DNA to check the TCRdb D call of TRBD1. This receptor was identified in a man aged 18-30 years in good health. Sequences were obtained from blood T cells: a sorted CD56 or NKG2C T cell subset, CD4+ or CD8+ T cells, or bulk PBMC T cells (not recorded which). The CDR3 reads CSARDAGARSEAFF.